The source of this TCR beta chain is a study of CD8 T cells in ankylosing spondylitis. J lost 4 bases, V lost 6 bases, and 9 bases had no gene match. The CDR3 is 15 amino acids. The germline V gene has CDR1 MDHEN and CDR2 SYDVKM. Generation of TCR beta libraries employed quantitative 5'-RACE incorporating molecular barcodes. One entry per CDR3 protein results from TCRdb running MiXCR on the 5' RACE reads. The sample contains about 700,000 distinct CDR3 sequences, 19% of which appear only once. Study results and limitations: The authors found the disease-linked clones to be CD8+ and relatively rare in peripheral blood. Significantly higher representation of disease-linked clones was reported for matched ankylosing spondylitis synovial fluid. Ankylosing spondylitis blood appeared to carry a characteristic TCR beta motif of roughly 8 highly homologous variants. A subset of motif variants has previously been described in the synovial fluid and blood of reactive arthritis.

In regard to this clonotype: The target antigen is unknown.

The sequenced sample was blood, either unsorted or a sorted T cell fraction (not recorded which). The genes are TRBV28 and TRBJ1-5, with TRBD1 matching over 7 bases. The origin of this receptor is a male donor with ankylosing spondylitis. The CDR3, as DNA: TGTGCCAGCAGGACGGGGGCAGGGGGTAATCAGCCCCAGCATTTT. Translation gives CASRTGAGGNQPQHF.